The source of this TCR beta chain is a study of blood T cell repertoires in COVID-19. About the study: There were acute and convalescent COVID-19 samples, and they came from the United States, Italy and Spain. T cells, B-cell-depleted T cells, or PBMCs provided the cDNA or gDNA that served as material.

TCRdb keeps only in-frame clones here, not all; method: immunoSEQ multiplex PCR. This table has under 300,000 clones, about 85% appearing once. Material: peripheral blood. This clonotype was sampled from a man aged 30-40 years who had recovered from COVID-19.

For the CDR3, the DNA is TGTGCCACCAGTGATTTGGGGACAGGGAACACAGATACGCAGTATTTT. This encodes CATSDLGTGNTDTQYF. The rearrangement links TRBV24-1 to TRBJ2-3, with 9 bases aligning to TRBD1. CDR1 KGHDR and CDR2 SFDVKD come from the germline V gene. CDR3 length equals 16 residues. The ends lost 0 bases at V and 2 bases at J; junction bases unmatched: 2.